This TCR beta chain originates from a study of T cell responses to AZD1222 COVID-19 vaccine. Notes on the study in general: Donors in the cohort were predominantly white British and more often female, and clonal diversity was possibly underestimated. Reportedly, close to half of spike-specific TCRs are directed against unmutated variant regions. Just six AZD1222 recipients tested seropositive at baseline. No day 14 peak samples; only post-peak repertoires were characterized.

Comments on this clone: Antigen unknown.

Using immunoSEQ multiplex PCR, the repertoire was profiled, and TCRdb retains in-frame clones only, with some absent. The repertoire includes roughly 100,000 clones, around 91% of them detected once, and around 45% sits in the top ten. Germline CDR1 and CDR2: SQVTM and ANQGSEA. The CDR3 runs to 14 residues. J gave up 0 bases and V 5 bases, and 0 bases lay outside the gene matches. Here the sequenced sample was peripheral blood, taken on day 0 of AZD1222 vaccination. The rearrangement links TRBV29-1 to TRBJ2-1, with 11 bases aligning to TRBD2. The sequence derives from an adult in good health. This CDR3 reads CSVTSGSSYNEQFF. The CDR3 DNA reads TGCAGCGTTACTAGCGGGAGCTCCTACAATGAGCAGTTCTTC.